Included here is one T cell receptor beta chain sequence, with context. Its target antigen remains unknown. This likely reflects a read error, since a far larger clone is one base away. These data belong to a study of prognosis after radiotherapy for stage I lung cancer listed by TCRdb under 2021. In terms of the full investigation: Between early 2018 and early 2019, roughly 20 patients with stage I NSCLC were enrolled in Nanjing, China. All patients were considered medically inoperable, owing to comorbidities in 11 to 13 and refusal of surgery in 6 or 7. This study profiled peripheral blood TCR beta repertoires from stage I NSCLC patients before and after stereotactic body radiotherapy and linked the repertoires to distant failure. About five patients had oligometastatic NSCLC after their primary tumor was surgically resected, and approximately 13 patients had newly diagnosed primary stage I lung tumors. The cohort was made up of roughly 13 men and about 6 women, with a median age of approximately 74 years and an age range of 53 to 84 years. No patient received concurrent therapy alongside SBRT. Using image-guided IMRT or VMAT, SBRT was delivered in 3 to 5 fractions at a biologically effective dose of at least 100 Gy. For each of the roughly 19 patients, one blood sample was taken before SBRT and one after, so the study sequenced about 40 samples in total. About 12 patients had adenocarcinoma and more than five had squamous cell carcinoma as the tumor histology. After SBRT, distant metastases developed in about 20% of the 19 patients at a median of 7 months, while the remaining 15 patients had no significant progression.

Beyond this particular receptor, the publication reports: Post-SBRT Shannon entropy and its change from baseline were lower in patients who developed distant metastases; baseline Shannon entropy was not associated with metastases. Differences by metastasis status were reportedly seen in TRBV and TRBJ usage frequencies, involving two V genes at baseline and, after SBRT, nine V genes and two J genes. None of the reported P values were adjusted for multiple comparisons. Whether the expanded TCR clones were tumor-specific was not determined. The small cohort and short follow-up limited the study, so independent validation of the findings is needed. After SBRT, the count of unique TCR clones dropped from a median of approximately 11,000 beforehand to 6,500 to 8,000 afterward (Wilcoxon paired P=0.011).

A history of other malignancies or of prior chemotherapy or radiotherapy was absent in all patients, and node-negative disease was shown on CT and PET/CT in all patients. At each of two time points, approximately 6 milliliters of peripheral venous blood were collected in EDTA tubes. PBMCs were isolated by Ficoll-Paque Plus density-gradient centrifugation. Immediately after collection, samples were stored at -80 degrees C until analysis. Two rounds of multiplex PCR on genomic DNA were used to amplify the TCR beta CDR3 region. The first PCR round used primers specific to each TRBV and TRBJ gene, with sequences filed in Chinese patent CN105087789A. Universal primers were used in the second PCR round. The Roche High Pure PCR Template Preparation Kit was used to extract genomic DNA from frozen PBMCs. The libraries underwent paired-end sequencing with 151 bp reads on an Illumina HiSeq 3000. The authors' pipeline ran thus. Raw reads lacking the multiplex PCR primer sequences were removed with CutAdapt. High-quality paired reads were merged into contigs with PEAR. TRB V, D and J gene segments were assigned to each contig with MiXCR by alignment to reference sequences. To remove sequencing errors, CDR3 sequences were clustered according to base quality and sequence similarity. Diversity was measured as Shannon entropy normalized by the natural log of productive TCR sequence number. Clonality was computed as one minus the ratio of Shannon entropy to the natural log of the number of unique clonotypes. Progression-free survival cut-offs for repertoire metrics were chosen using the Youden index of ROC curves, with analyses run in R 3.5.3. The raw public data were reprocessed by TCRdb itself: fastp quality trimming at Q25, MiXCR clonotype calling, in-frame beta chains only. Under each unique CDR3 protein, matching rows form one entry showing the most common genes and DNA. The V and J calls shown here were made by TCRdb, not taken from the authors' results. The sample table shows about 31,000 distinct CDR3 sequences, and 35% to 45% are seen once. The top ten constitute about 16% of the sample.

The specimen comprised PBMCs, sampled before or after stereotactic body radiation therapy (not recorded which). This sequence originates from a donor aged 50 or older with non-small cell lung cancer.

The CDR3 loop reads CASSTRFEAEQFF. The nucleotide sequence reads TGTGCCAGCAGTACCCGCTTTGAGGCTGAGCAGTTCTTC. This chain joins TRBV6-9 to TRBJ2-1, with an unclear D gene assignment. As encoded in the germline V gene, CDR1 is MNHGY while CDR2 is SVAAGI. Including cysteine and phenylalanine, the CDR3 has 13 amino acids. The kept DNA is CDR3 alone, 39 bases in frame from the first base. Cut back by 5 bases and 9 bases, the V and J ends lie 14 bases apart.